Below are 29 T cell receptor beta chains sequenced from a single sample in a study of circulating and synovial CD4+ cells in juvenile arthritis. The assay was immunoSEQ multiplex PCR, and TCRdb's table has in-frame clones only and misses some. Found here are 36,000 or so clones, 85% to 95% of them singletons; the top ten hold 0.55% to 0.85%. Sequencing was carried out using CD4+ T cells from blood. The receptors originated from a human donor with juvenile idiopathic arthritis.

This clone was detected only a few times. The genes are TRBV28 and TRBJ1-3; D not resolved. The CDR3 sequence is 15 residues long. Trimming took 5 bases from V and 0 from J, leaving 11 bases between them. Germline CDR1 is MDHEN and CDR2 is SYDVKM. CDR3 amino acids: CASSPNGVSGNTIYF. In DNA form, the CDR3 reads TGTGCCAGCAGTCCTAACGGGGTCTCTGGAAACACCATATATTTT.

V is TRBV19 and J is TRBJ2-2; 10 bases fit TRBD1. Germline V gene lookup returns CDR1 LNHDA and CDR2 SQIVND (reference sequence). Trimming cost V 8 bases and J 4 bases; bases outside gene matches: 7. This CDR3 is 15 amino acids long. The CDR3 DNA is TGTGCCAGTTTACCCGGACAGGGGGTCACCGGGGAGCTGTTTTTT. Translating it yields CASLPGQGVTGELFF.

As DNA, the CDR3 is TGTGCCAGCAGTTTCAGAATTCGAGATACGCAGTATTTT. Translation: CASSFRIRDTQYF. The chain employs TRBV27 and TRBJ2-3; D ambiguous. From germline, CDR1 is MNHEY and CDR2 SMNVEV (reference sequence). This CDR3 contains 13 residues. Trimming shortened V by 3 bases and J by 5 bases, and 9 bases separated the two germline ends.

The chain recombines TRBV2 with TRBJ1-1; 8 positions match TRBD1. The junction had 7 bases not matched to a gene; V was cut back by 5 bases and J by 5 bases. The germline gives CDR1 SNHLY, CDR2 FYNNEI. This CDR3 contains 14 residues. CDR3 residues: CASSLQGALTEAFF. Written as DNA, the CDR3 is TGTGCCAGCAGTTTGCAGGGGGCTCTGACTGAAGCTTTCTTT.

V and J are TRBV27 and TRBJ1-3; D possibly corresponds to TRBD1 (5 bases). V was clipped by 5 bases and J by 4 bases, with 12 bases between them. The CDR3 is 14 residues long. Germline CDR1 and CDR2: MNHEY and SMNVEV (reference sequence). The CDR3 DNA reads as TGTGCCAGCAGTCCGGGACTGGGAGGAAACACCATATATTTT. Its protein product is CASSPGLGGNTIYF.

Here the CDR3 DNA reads TGTGCCAGCAGTTTGGGGGACCGGGACAGGGGGCTCCTTAGCTCCTACGAGCAGTACTTC. Protein product: CASSLGDRDRGLLSSYEQYF. The chain carries TRBV27 and TRBJ2-7; 12 bases line up with TRBD1. Per the germline V gene, CDR1 is MNHEY and CDR2 is SMNVEV (reference sequence). The CDR3 spans 20 residues. Unmatched junction bases numbered 15, after V lost 3 bases and J lost 0 bases.

The chain uses TRBV9 and TRBJ1-4, with D possibly matching TRBD1 (6 bases). This CDR3 spans 16 amino acids. The germline CDR1 and CDR2 sequences are SGDLS and YYNGEE. The V end was cut by 0 bases, the J end by 7 bases, with 16 bases between. Here the CDR3 reads CASSVGFAGAGEKLFF. The CDR3 DNA follows: TGTGCCAGCAGCGTAGGGTTCGCAGGGGCGGGTGAAAAACTGTTTTTT.

The rearrangement uses TRBV5-1 and TRBJ2-7, with D perhaps TRBD1 (6 bases). V was pared by 6 bases and J by 1 base, with 14 bases between. The germline V gene has CDR1 SGHRS and CDR2 YFSETQ. This CDR3 contains 14 residues. Here the CDR3 DNA reads TGCGCCAGCAACCCCTTCGACAGGTCCTACGAGCAGTACTTC. It encodes CASNPFDRSYEQYF.

The chain has TRBV7-2 and TRBJ2-5; TRBD2 matches at 11 bases. The CDR3 loop spans 16 amino acids. Trimming at V came to 5 bases and at J to 5 bases, leaving 10 bases not matched to a gene. Per germline, CDR1 SGHTA and CDR2 FQGNSA. CDR3 nucleotides: TGTGCCAGCAGCCTAATTAGCGGGGGGGCATCCGAGACCCAGTACTTC. This translates into CASSLISGGASETQYF.

The V and J genes are TRBV5-1 and TRBJ2-7; TRBD2 might be the D (5 bases). With 4 bases removed from V and 0 bases from J, the gap between germline ends came to 17 bases. Germline V gene data show CDR1 as SGHRS and CDR2 as YFSETQ. The CDR3 extends over 16 amino acids. The CDR3 sequence is CASSGRTWPTSYEQYF. Here the CDR3 DNA reads TGCGCCAGCAGCGGCAGGACTTGGCCCACCTCCTACGAGCAGTACTTC.

This clone came up a few times. The rearrangement joins TRBV18 to TRBJ1-3; the D gene is possibly TRBD1 (5 bases). The germline V gene has CDR1 KGHSH and CDR2 LQKENI. The V and J ends lost 0 bases and 2 bases respectively, with 11 bases between them. CDR3 length equals 16 residues. The CDR3 is CASSPPNKGTGNTIYF. The CDR3 coding sequence is TGTGCCAGCTCACCACCGAACAAGGGGACTGGAAACACCATATATTTT.

The chain employs TRBV4-2 and TRBJ1-5; 9 bases fit TRBD1. The CDR3 totals 16 residues. Germline CDR1 and CDR2: LGHNA and YNFKEQ. V shed 1 base and J 4 bases; nucleotides not matched to a gene: 5. The CDR3 loop reads CASSQARQGGNQPQHF. In DNA form, the CDR3 reads TGTGCCAGCAGCCAAGCCCGACAGGGGGGAAATCAGCCCCAGCATTTT.

The gene calls are TRBV7-6 and TRBJ2-1, with TRBD1 as a possible D gene (6 bases). V lost 5 bases and J 8 bases, leaving 25 bases between the germline ends. In germline, CDR1 is SGHVS, CDR2 FNYEAQ. This CDR3 is built from 17 residues. This chain's CDR3 is CASSNRTVFRLFDEQFF. CDR3 DNA: TGTGCCAGCAGCAACCGGACAGTTTTTCGTTTATTCGATGAGCAGTTCTTC.

The V gene is TRBV27, the J gene TRBJ1-6; TRBD1 matches 8 bases. The V gene end was trimmed by 3 bases and the J gene end by 5 bases; junction bases not matched to a gene: 3. The CDR3 consists of 15 residues. Per the germline V gene, CDR1 is MNHEY and CDR2 is SMNVEV (reference sequence). The CDR3 region has the DNA TGTGCCAGCAGTTTGGTGACAGGGGATAATTCACCCCTCCACTTT. This sequence encodes CASSLVTGDNSPLHF.

The chain employs TRBV7-9 and TRBJ1-5; D is unclear. V lost 2 bases, J lost 5 bases, and 7 bases lay in between. The CDR3 is 13 amino acids. Germline V CDR1 and CDR2: SEHNR, FQNEAQ (reference sequence). The CDR3 is CASSLNRDQPQHF. The DNA for the CDR3 is TGTGCCAGCAGCTTAAACCGAGATCAGCCCCAGCATTTT.

This chain joins TRBV28 and TRBJ1-2; D is perhaps TRBD1 (6 bases). Germline assignment: CDR1 MDHEN and CDR2 SYDVKM. Trimming shortened V by 3 bases and J by 4 bases, and 15 bases separated the two germline ends. The CDR3 runs 15 residues. The CDR3 is CASSFRGGTSYGYTF. CDR3 nucleotide sequence: TGTGCCAGCAGTTTTCGAGGGGGGACTAGCTATGGCTACACCTTC.

J is TRBJ2-7 and V is TRBV14, with 8 nucleotides matching TRBD2. With 1 base clipped from V and 2 bases from J, the junction kept 7 bases outside the gene matches. CDR1 SGHDN and CDR2 FVKESK come from the germline V gene. This CDR3 has 16 amino acids. CDR3 nucleotides: TGTGCCAGCAGCCAAGTCGAGCGGGGGACCGCCTACGAGCAGTACTTC. Translation: CASSQVERGTAYEQYF.

The chain couples TRBV7-9 to TRBJ1-1, with a weak D call TRBD1 (6 bases). In germline, CDR1 is SEHNR, CDR2 FQNEAQ (reference sequence). The CDR3 runs to 13 residues. V was shortened by 8 bases and J by 11 bases, with 21 bases between the two germline ends. CDR3 in DNA: TGTGCCAGCGACGCCCTTTATGGACAGAACGCTTTCTTT. Protein: CASDALYGQNAFF.

As regards this clone: The same CDR3 can be traced to other DNA sequences in this sample. The chain combines TRBV5-1 with TRBJ2-1, with a weak D call TRBD2 (7 bases). V lost 6 bases, J lost 5 bases, and 15 bases lay in between. The CDR3 length is 14 residues. Germline CDR1 is SGHRS and CDR2 is YFSETQ. DNA of the CDR3: TGCGCCAGCACCGGTGGAGGGGGGGACAATGAGCAGTTCTTC. This codes for CASTGGGGDNEQFF.

The chain carries TRBV27 and TRBJ2-2; 11 positions agree with TRBD1. The CDR3 consists of 16 residues. The V segment lost 6 bases and the J segment 3 bases; nucleotides outside the gene matches: 6. The germline V gene has CDR1 MNHEY and CDR2 SMNVEV (reference sequence). This CDR3 reads CASSPGQGAYTGELFF. As DNA, the CDR3 is TGTGCCAGCAGCCCCGGACAGGGGGCATACACCGGGGAGCTGTTTTTT.

The gene calls are TRBV19 and TRBJ2-7, with D tentatively TRBD2 (6 bases). V was pared by 5 bases and J by 5 bases, with 22 bases between. The CDR3 has 16 amino acids. Germline-derived CDR1 and CDR2 are LNHDA and SQIVND (reference sequence). The CDR3 reads CASSAPSDFPGDEQYF. For the CDR3, the DNA is TGTGCCAGTAGTGCCCCGTCGGATTTCCCGGGGGACGAGCAGTACTTC. The whole variable domain, filled in from reference TRBV19 and TRBJ2-7, reads DGGITQSPKYLFRKEGQNVTLSCEQNLNHDAMYWYRQDPGQGLRLIYYSQIVNDFQKGDIAEGYSVSREKKESFPLTVTSAQKNPTAFYLCASSAPSDFPGDEQYFGPGTRLTVT.

The chain combines TRBV4-2 with TRBJ2-5, with 8 bases identical to TRBD2. The CDR3 consists of 14 residues. The V segment lost 1 base and the J segment 6 bases; nucleotides outside the gene matches: 4. The germline CDR1 and CDR2 sequences are LGHNA and YNFKEQ. The CDR3: CASSQAGGLKTQYF. In nucleotides, the CDR3 is TGTGCCAGCAGCCAAGCGGGGGGGCTAAAGACCCAGTACTTC.

V gene TRBV19 combines with J gene TRBJ2-6, with TRBD1 as a possible D gene (5 bases). The V end lost 3 bases, the J end lost 1 base, and 16 bases lay between the germline ends. The CDR3 loop spans 18 amino acids. Germline CDR1 and CDR2: LNHDA and SQIVND (reference sequence). CDR3 amino acids: CASSMVGRVSSGANVLTF. The CDR3 DNA follows: TGTGCCAGTAGTATGGTTGGCAGGGTGAGTTCTGGGGCCAACGTCCTGACTTTC.

The chain employs TRBV5-6 and TRBJ2-3; 9 bases line up with TRBD1. The CDR3 is 15 amino acids. In germline, CDR1 is SGHDT, CDR2 YYEEEE. The V segment lost 3 bases and the J segment 1 base; nucleotides outside the gene matches: 3. This CDR3 reads CASSSGQGRTDTQYF. The CDR3 nucleotides are TGTGCCAGCAGCTCGGGACAGGGCCGCACAGATACGCAGTATTTT.

The rearrangement links TRBV18 to TRBJ1-2, with 7 bases identical to TRBD1. The CDR3 is 14 amino acids. V lost 5 bases to trimming and J lost 2 bases; unmatched junction nucleotides: 5. The germline V gene has CDR1 KGHSH and CDR2 LQKENI. In nucleotides, the CDR3 is TGTGCCAGCTCAACCACAGGGGACAACTATGGCTACACCTTC. Residues: CASSTTGDNYGYTF.

This rearrangement joins TRBV7-9 to TRBJ2-1, with D possibly TRBD2 on 6 matching bases. This CDR3 comprises 14 residues. V dropped 1 base and J dropped 8 bases, with 12 bases sitting between them. Per the germline V gene, CDR1 is SEHNR and CDR2 is FQNEAQ (reference sequence). The CDR3 loop is CASSLVGGVHEQFF. The DNA for the CDR3 is TGTGCCAGCAGCTTAGTAGGCGGGGTACATGAGCAGTTCTTC.

V usage is TRBV10-3 and J usage is TRBJ2-5; tentative D call: TRBD2 (5 bases). V was shortened by 3 bases and J by 2 bases, with 13 bases between the two germline ends. The germline CDR1 and CDR2 sequences are ENHRY and SYGVKD. This CDR3 region has 15 residues. In DNA form, the CDR3 reads TGTGCCATCAGTGAAAGCCAGCGGAGGCAAGAGACCCAGTACTTC. This translates into CAISESQRRQETQYF.

The V and J genes are TRBV9 and TRBJ1-2; tentatively, D is TRBD1 (5 bases). The CDR3 is 12 residues long. Germline V gene data show CDR1 as SGDLS and CDR2 as YYNGEE. The V and J ends lost 0 bases and 11 bases respectively, with 11 bases between them. In DNA, the CDR3 is TGTGCCAGCAGCGTAGATGCGGGGGAATACACCTTC. It codes for CASSVDAGEYTF. Full variable domain (rest looked up from reference TRBV9 and TRBJ1-2): DSGVTQTPKHLITATGQRVTLRCSPRSGDLSVYWYQQSLDQGLQFLIQYYNGEERAKGNILERFSAQQFPDLHSELNLSSLELGDSALYFCASSVDAGEYTFGSGTRLTVV.

The chain carries TRBV7-8 and TRBJ1-5, with D tentatively TRBD1 (6 bases). The CDR3 length is 16 residues. The germline CDR1 and CDR2 sequences are SGHVS and FQNEAQ. Trimming removed 1 base from V and 7 bases from J, with 17 bases in between. For the CDR3, the DNA is TGTGCCAGCAGCTTAGAGCTAGGGGGGGCTTACCAGCCCCAGCATTTT. Translated, it gives CASSLELGGAYQPQHF.